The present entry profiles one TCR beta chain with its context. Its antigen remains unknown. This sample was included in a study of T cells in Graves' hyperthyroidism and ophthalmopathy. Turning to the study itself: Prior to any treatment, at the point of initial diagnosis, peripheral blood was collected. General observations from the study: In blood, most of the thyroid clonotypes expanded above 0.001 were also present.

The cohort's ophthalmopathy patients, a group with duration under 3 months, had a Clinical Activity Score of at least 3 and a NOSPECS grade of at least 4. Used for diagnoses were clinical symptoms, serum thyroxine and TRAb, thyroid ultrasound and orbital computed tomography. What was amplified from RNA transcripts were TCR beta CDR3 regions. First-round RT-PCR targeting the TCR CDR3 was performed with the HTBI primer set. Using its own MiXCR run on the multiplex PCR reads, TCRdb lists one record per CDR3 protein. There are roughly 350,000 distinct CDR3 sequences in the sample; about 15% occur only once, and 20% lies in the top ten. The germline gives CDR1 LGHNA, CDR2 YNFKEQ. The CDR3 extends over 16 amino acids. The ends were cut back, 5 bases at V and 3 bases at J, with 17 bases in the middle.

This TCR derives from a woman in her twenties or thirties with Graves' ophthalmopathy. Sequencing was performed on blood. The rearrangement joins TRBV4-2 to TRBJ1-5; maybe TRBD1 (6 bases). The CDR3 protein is CASSSGVGLVNQPQHF. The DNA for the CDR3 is TGTGCCAGCAGCTCAGGGGTGGGATTAGTCAATCAGCCCCAGCATTTT.